These 15 T cell receptor beta chains share one sample of origin, sequenced in a study of shared clonotypes between healthy human individuals. The table came from immunoSEQ multiplex PCR; TCRdb's copy has only in-frame clones and leaves some out. Among some 2,100,000 clones, approximately 94% were seen once, and the ten largest hold 1.5% to 2%. Terminally differentiated effector memory CD45RA+ cells were excluded from the naive CD8 cells, which were CD45RO-negative and positively selected for CCR7. The sequenced material came from naive CD8+ T cells from PBMCs. Receptors were obtained from a man younger than 35 in good health. Some clones in this sample may be carry-over from other donors' samples.

A word on this clone: Other DNA sequences of this sample code for an identical CDR3. V is TRBV9 and J is TRBJ2-7, with a weak D call TRBD2 (6 bases). V dropped 2 bases and J dropped 3 bases, with 12 bases sitting between them. The CDR3 loop spans 14 amino acids. From germline, CDR1 is SGDLS and CDR2 YYNGEE. CDR3 region: CASSVGGIGYEQYF. The CDR3 DNA follows: TGTGCCAGCAGCGTTGGCGGGATCGGCTACGAGCAGTACTTC.

The chain couples TRBV6-6 to TRBJ2-7; 7 bases map to TRBD2. Germline V gene data show CDR1 as MNHNY and CDR2 as SVGAGI (reference sequence). Trimming cost V 2 bases and J 4 bases; bases outside gene matches: 5. There are 14 residues in the CDR3. CDR3 residues: CASSYISGKYEQYF. The CDR3 coding sequence is TGTGCCAGCAGTTACATAAGCGGGAAGTACGAGCAGTACTTC.

The V and J genes are TRBV11-2 and TRBJ2-2; 12 positions agree with TRBD2. The junction had 7 bases not matched to a gene; V was cut back by 5 bases and J by 6 bases. This CDR3 contains 16 residues. The V gene's germline CDR1 is SGHAT and CDR2 FQNNGV. CDR3: CASSPRGTSGPGELFF. DNA for the CDR3: TGTGCCAGCAGCCCTCGGGGGACTAGCGGGCCCGGGGAGCTGTTTTTT.

V is TRBV11-2 and J is TRBJ2-7; 7 bases align to TRBD1. Germline CDR1 SGHAT, CDR2 FQNNGV. This CDR3 has 14 amino acids. With V trimmed by 7 bases and J by 8 bases, 14 bases remained unmatched. CDR3 in DNA: TGTGCCAGCACCATAGGGGGCGGAGGTGGGCAGCAGTACTTC. Its translation: CASTIGGGGGQQYF. Variable domain in full (rest from reference TRBV11-2 and TRBJ2-7): EAGVAQSPRYKIIEKRQSVAFWCNPISGHATLYWYQQILGQGPKLLIQFQNNGVVDDSQLPKDRFSAERLKGVDSTLKIQPAKLEDSAVYLCASTIGGGGGQQYFGPGTRLTVT.

The V gene is TRBV27, the J gene TRBJ2-7; no definite D call. Trimming took off 3 bases at V and 6 bases at J, with 12 bases between the two ends. Looked up from germline, CDR1 is MNHEY and CDR2 is SMNVEV (reference sequence). This CDR3 contains 13 residues. Here the CDR3 reads CASSFSQVGEQYF. The CDR3 DNA is TGTGCCAGCAGTTTTTCGCAGGTGGGCGAGCAGTACTTC.

For this clone: The sample holds other DNA sequences that translate to the same CDR3. The chain recombines TRBV9 with TRBJ2-7, with D possibly TRBD2 on 6 matching bases. CDR3 size: 14 residues. Looked up from germline, CDR1 is SGDLS and CDR2 is YYNGEE. V was shortened by 4 bases and J by 0 bases, with 11 bases between the two germline ends. The CDR3 region is CASSFSGSSYEQYF. The CDR3 DNA follows: TGTGCCAGCAGCTTTAGCGGATCCTCCTACGAGCAGTACTTC.

V usage is TRBV13 and J usage is TRBJ2-3; 16 bases line up with TRBD2. Trimming at V came to 3 bases and at J to 3 bases, leaving 6 bases not matched to a gene. This CDR3 has 18 residues. Germline CDR1 PRHDT, CDR2 FYEKMQ (reference sequence). The CDR3 DNA follows: TGTGCCAGCAGCTTTTCGGGACTAGCGGGAGGGATTACAGATACGCAGTATTTT. As protein: CASSFSGLAGGITDTQYF.

This clone was seen once. The J gene is TRBJ2-2, the V gene TRBV19, with 7 bases that match TRBD2. The V gene end was trimmed by 0 bases and the J gene end by 6 bases; junction bases not matched to a gene: 4. CDR1 and CDR2 from the germline V gene are LNHDA and SQIVND (reference sequence). The CDR3 is made up of 15 amino acids. The DNA of the CDR3 is TGTGCCAGTAGTATAGAGCGGGGGACCCCCGGGGAGCTGTTTTTT. Residues: CASSIERGTPGELFF.

The count of this clone is one. The chain combines TRBV28 with TRBJ2-7; D might be TRBD1 (5 bases). Germline CDR1 reads MDHEN; CDR2 reads SYDVKM. This CDR3 is 13 amino acids long. V lost 5 bases, J lost 6 bases, and 14 bases lay in between. CDR3 amino acids: CASSVQEPLEQYF. CDR3 nucleotide sequence: TGTGCCAGCAGTGTACAGGAACCCCTCGAGCAGTACTTC.

The gene calls are TRBV27 and TRBJ2-3; D unclear. The CDR3 is made up of 16 amino acids. Germline CDR1 and CDR2: MNHEY and SMNVEV (reference sequence). Trimming took 1 base from V and 0 from J, leaving 11 bases between them. The DNA of the CDR3 is TGTGCCAGCAGTTTATACGGACCGACTAGCACAGATACGCAGTATTTT. Encoded protein: CASSLYGPTSTDTQYF.

The rearrangement joins TRBV7-8 to TRBJ1-1, with TRBD1 matching over 7 bases. V was pared by 4 bases and J by 7 bases, with 6 bases of the junction left unmatched. Germline V gives CDR1 SGHVS, CDR2 FQNEAQ. The CDR3 is 13 amino acids. The CDR3 here is CASSSIYRGEAFF. As DNA, the CDR3 is TGTGCCAGCAGCTCGATATACAGGGGTGAAGCTTTCTTT.

This chain links TRBV9 with TRBJ2-3; tentatively, D is TRBD1 or TRBD2 (5 bases each). This CDR3 has 16 amino acids. Germline V gene data show CDR1 as SGDLS and CDR2 as YYNGEE. Trimming removed 3 bases at V and 5 bases at J, with 19 bases between. The DNA of the CDR3 is TGTGCCAGCAGCGGCCGGGATGGACCCAGGGTAGATACGCAGTATTTT. Translation gives CASSGRDGPRVDTQYF.

This chain's CDR3 is CASSEGTNVEAFF. CDR3 sequence (DNA): TGTGCCAGCAGTGAGGGGACTAATGTTGAAGCTTTCTTT. V and J are TRBV28 and TRBJ1-1, with D possibly TRBD1 on 5 matching bases. The germline CDR1 and CDR2 sequences are MDHEN and SYDVKM. The CDR3 length is 13 residues. V was pared by 5 bases and J by 7 bases, with 14 bases between.

The chain couples TRBV7-9 to TRBJ2-7, with TRBD1 identical over 9 bases. Unmatched junction bases numbered 7, after V lost 4 bases and J lost 3 bases. This CDR3 is built from 15 residues. Per the germline V gene, CDR1 is SEHNR and CDR2 is FQNEAQ (reference sequence). CDR3 DNA sequence: TGTGCCAGCAGCTCAGGGACAGGGCATCTCTACGAGCAGTACTTC. Encoded protein: CASSSGTGHLYEQYF.

CDR3 sequence: CASSLVPVGQSSYNEQFF. The DNA for the CDR3 is TGTGCCAGCAGCTTAGTCCCTGTGGGACAGAGCTCCTACAATGAGCAGTTCTTC. V gene TRBV11-1 combines with J gene TRBJ2-1; the match to TRBD1 covers 7 bases. CDR1 is SGHAT, CDR2 FQDESV, per germline (reference sequence). Trimming removed 1 base from V and 0 bases from J; junction bases left unmatched: 9. CDR3 size: 18 residues.